A selection of T cell receptor beta chains follows, all from one sample in a study of cytomegalovirus exposure and HLA in healthy donors. Measured with immunoSEQ multiplex PCR; TCRdb has only the in-frame clones, and not every one. The sample yields about 110,000 clones, over 75% seen once. The sequencing input was PBMCs. The receptors stem from a man aged 25 to 45 in good health and CMV-seropositive. The CDR3 runs from the conserved cysteine through the conserved F or W. Each record gives: clone size, V gene, CDR3 protein. The size field is filled for only some rows; it gives once, few, many or a size class.

clone size: few; V gene: TRBV7-2; CDR3 protein: CASKMPGSNEKLFF
clone size: -; V gene: TRBV7-2; CDR3 protein: CASSLDVAGSTDTQYF
clone size: -; V gene: TRBV6-1; CDR3 protein: CASSATGLADYEQYF
clone size: -; V gene: TRBV30; CDR3 protein: CAWRGQGNEQFF
clone size: -; V gene: TRBV13; CDR3 protein: CASSPVTGYGQYF
clone size: -; V gene: TRBV5-4; CDR3 protein: CASSLDGGGAGNEQFF
clone size: few; V gene: TRBV7-9; CDR3 protein: CASSLDSFTEAFF
clone size: -; V gene: TRBV6-5; CDR3 protein: CASGSGNTGELFF
clone size: -; V gene: TRBV7-3; CDR3 protein: CASSLTAGDGYGYTF
clone size: -; V gene: TRBV5-1; CDR3 protein: CASSLVGLAEMGPDTQYF
clone size: -; V gene: TRBV28; CDR3 protein: CASRGRGTSGNTIYF
clone size: -; V gene: TRBV18; CDR3 protein: CASSPPWQEKLFF
clone size: -; V gene: TRBV11-3; CDR3 protein: CASSSREAGVYNEQFF
clone size: -; V gene: TRBV20-1; CDR3 protein: CSATDTTEAFF
clone size: -; V gene: TRBV6-5; CDR3 protein: CASSYGRTYEQYF
clone size: -; V gene: TRBV5-6; CDR3 protein: CASSQGGARDTQYF